This T cell receptor (beta chain) was sequenced for a study of blood T cell repertoires in COVID-19. Study details: The analysed material was cDNA or gDNA that came from T cells, B-cell-depleted T cells, or PBMCs.

Data came from immunoSEQ multiplex PCR; TCRdb stores just in-frame clones and leaves some out. The table has 200,000 to 250,000 clones, approximately 78% seen once. Participants were placed into cohorts based on the clinical history they reported. Among Cohort 3 donors, those recovered had two negative PCRs, clearance, or symptom resolution. The J segment lost 7 bases and the V segment lost 4 bases, leaving 6 bases of the junction unmatched. The CDR3 is made up of 13 amino acids. Germline V gives CDR1 SNHLY, CDR2 FYNNEI. This sequence originates from a man aged 40-55 years who had recovered from COVID-19. The chain recombines TRBV2 with TRBJ1-1; 7 bases line up with TRBD1. Sequencing was carried out using PBMCs or T cells enriched from blood (not recorded which). This CDR3 is CASSVRQGGEAFF. In nucleotides, the CDR3 is TGTGCCAGCAGTGTACGACAGGGTGGTGAAGCTTTCTTT.